What follows are 7 T cell receptor beta chains derived from one specimen sequenced in a study of blood T cell repertoires in COVID-19. Sequencing used immunoSEQ multiplex PCR; TCRdb keeps in-frame clones, though not all of them. The top ten clones hold roughly 44% of a sample with tens of thousands of clones, 70% to 90% of them seen once. Sequenced input: peripheral blood. The source of these receptors is a human donor in a cohort sampled during active COVID-19.

The rearrangement links TRBV7-2 to TRBJ1-5; no reliable D call. The germline CDR1 and CDR2 sequences are SGHTA and FQGNSA. The CDR3 runs 14 residues. V lost 1 base and J 1 base, leaving 5 bases between the germline ends. CDR3 DNA: TGTGCCAGCAGCTTAGGTCAGAGCAATCAGCCCCAGCATTTT. Encoded protein: CASSLGQSNQPQHF. Looking up the rest from reference TRBV7-2 and TRBJ1-5 gives the full variable domain: GAGVSQSPSNKVTEKGKDVELRCDPISGHTALYWYRQSLGQGLEFLIYFQGNSAPDKSGLPSDRFSAERTGGSVSTLTIQRTQQEDSAVYLCASSLGQSNQPQHFGDGTRLSIL.

V usage is TRBV5-1 and J usage is TRBJ1-1, with a tentative D call TRBD1 (6 bases). From germline, CDR1 is SGHRS and CDR2 YFSETQ. CDR3 length equals 15 residues. V lost 4 bases and J lost 1, with 14 bases in between. The CDR3 coding sequence is TGCGCCAGCAGCGGGGGCACTTTCTCGAACACTGAAGCTTTCTTT. This gives the protein CASSGGTFSNTEAFF.

The chain carries TRBV7-9 and TRBJ1-2; D not resolved. CDR1 SEHNR and CDR2 FQNEAQ come from the germline V gene (reference sequence). The CDR3 has 13 residues. The germline V and J ends were trimmed by 5 bases and 4 bases, with 11 bases remaining between them. For the CDR3, the DNA is TGTGCCAGCAGCCGAGGTGAATTCTATGGCTACACCTTC. Encoded protein: CASSRGEFYGYTF.

For the CDR3, the DNA is TGTGCCAGCAGCCGGAGACAGGGGGCAGAGACCCAGTACTTC. Its protein is CASSRRQGAETQYF. This chain links TRBV5-6 with TRBJ2-5; the match to TRBD1 covers 10 bases. This CDR3 region has 14 residues. The germline V gene has CDR1 SGHDT and CDR2 YYEEEE. The V segment lost 4 bases and the J segment 4 bases; nucleotides outside the gene matches: 4.

The chain links TRBV28 to TRBJ1-4, with TRBD1 as a possible D gene (6 bases). Germline V gene data show CDR1 as MDHEN and CDR2 as SYDVKM. Trimming stripped 9 bases from V and 0 bases from J, with 11 bases between. This CDR3 has 14 amino acids. The CDR3 coding sequence is TGTGCCAGTACAGGGCCCACAACTAATGAAAAACTGTTTTTT. It encodes CASTGPTTNEKLFF.

DNA of the CDR3: TGTGCCAGCAGCTCCCGGGGTTTGAATAATTCACCCCTCCACTTT. It yields the protein CASSSRGLNNSPLHF. This chain joins TRBV7-2 and TRBJ1-6; D gene ambiguous. CDR3 size: 15 residues. Trimming removed 4 bases at V and 5 bases at J, with 12 bases between. The germline gives CDR1 SGHTA, CDR2 FQGNSA.

In its sample, this clone ranks as medium-sized. The rearrangement joins TRBV19 to TRBJ1-2; D is possibly TRBD1 (6 bases). Deletions cut 5 bases from V and 5 bases from J, with 15 bases between. Germline V gene data show CDR1 as LNHDA and CDR2 as SQIVND (reference sequence). The CDR3 has 14 amino acids. CDR3 protein: CASSLGQPLYGYTF. The DNA of the CDR3 is TGTGCCAGTAGTTTAGGACAGCCTTTGTATGGCTACACCTTC.